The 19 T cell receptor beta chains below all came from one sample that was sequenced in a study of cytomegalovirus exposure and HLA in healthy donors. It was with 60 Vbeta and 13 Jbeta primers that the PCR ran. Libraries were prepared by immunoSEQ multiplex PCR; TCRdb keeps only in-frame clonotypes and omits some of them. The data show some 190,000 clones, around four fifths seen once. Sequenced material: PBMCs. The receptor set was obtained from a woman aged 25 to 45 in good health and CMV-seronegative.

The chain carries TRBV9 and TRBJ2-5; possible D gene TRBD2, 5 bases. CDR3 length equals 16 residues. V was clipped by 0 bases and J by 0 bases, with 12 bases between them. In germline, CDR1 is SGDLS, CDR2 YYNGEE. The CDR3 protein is CASSVVPSQYQETQYF. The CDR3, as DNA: TGTGCCAGCAGCGTAGTTCCTAGCCAATACCAAGAGACCCAGTACTTC. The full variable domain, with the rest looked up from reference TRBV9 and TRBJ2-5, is DSGVTQTPKHLITATGQRVTLRCSPRSGDLSVYWYQQSLDQGLQFLIQYYNGEERAKGNILERFSAQQFPDLHSELNLSSLELGDSALYFCASSVVPSQYQETQYFGPGTRLLVL.

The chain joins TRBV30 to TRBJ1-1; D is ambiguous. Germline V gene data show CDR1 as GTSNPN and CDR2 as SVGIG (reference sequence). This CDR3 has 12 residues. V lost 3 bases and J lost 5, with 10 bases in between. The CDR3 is CAWRRAGTEAFF. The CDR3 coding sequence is TGTGCCTGGAGGAGAGCGGGGACTGAAGCTTTCTTT. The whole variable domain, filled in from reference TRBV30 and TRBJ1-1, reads SQTIHQWPATLVQPVGSPLSLECTVEGTSNPNLYWYRQAAGRGLQLLFYSVGIGQISSEVPQNLSASRPQDRQFILSSKKLLLSDSGFYLCAWRRAGTEAFFGQGTRLTVV.

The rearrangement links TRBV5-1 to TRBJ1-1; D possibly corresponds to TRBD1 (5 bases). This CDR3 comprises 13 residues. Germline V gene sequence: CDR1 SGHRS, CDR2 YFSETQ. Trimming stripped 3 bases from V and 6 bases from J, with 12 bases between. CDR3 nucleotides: TGCGCCAGCAGCTCCGACAGTAGAGCTGAAGCTTTCTTT. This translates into CASSSDSRAEAFF.

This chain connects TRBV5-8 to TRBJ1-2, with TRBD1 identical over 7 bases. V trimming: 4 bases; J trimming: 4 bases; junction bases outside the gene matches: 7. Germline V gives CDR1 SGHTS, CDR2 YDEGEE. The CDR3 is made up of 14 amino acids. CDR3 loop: CASSLTGRAYGYTF. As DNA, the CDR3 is TGTGCCAGCAGCCTGACAGGGCGCGCCTATGGCTACACCTTC.

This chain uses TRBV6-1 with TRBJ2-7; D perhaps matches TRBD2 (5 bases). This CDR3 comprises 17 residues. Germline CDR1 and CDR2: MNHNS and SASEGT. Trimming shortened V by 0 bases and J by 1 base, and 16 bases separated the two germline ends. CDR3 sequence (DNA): TGTGCCAGCAGTGAAGCGCTCCGGGGTCTTCCATCCTACGAGCAGTACTTC. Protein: CASSEALRGLPSYEQYF.

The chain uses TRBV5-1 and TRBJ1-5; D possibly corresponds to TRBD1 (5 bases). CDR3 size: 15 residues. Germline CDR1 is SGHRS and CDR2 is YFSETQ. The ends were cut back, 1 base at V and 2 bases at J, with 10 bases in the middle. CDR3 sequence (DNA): TGCGCCAGCAGCTTGTCGGGGGGAGGCAATCAGCCCCAGCATTTT. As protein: CASSLSGGGNQPQHF.

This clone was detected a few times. CDR3 in amino acids: CASSPLGLAAAYEQYF. Here the CDR3 DNA reads TGTGCCAGCTCACCCCTGGGACTAGCGGCCGCCTACGAGCAGTACTTC. This chain uses TRBV18 with TRBJ2-7; 11 bases fit TRBD2. This CDR3 contains 16 residues. The V gene end was trimmed by 3 bases and the J gene end by 2 bases; junction bases not matched to a gene: 6. Germline V gene sequence: CDR1 KGHSH, CDR2 LQKENI.

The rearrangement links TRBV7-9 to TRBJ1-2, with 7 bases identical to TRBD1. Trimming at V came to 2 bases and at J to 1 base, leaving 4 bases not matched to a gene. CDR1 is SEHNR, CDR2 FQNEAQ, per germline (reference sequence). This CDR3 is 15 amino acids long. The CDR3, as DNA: TGTGCCAGCAGCTTACTAACAGGGGTTAACTATGGCTACACCTTC. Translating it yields CASSLLTGVNYGYTF.

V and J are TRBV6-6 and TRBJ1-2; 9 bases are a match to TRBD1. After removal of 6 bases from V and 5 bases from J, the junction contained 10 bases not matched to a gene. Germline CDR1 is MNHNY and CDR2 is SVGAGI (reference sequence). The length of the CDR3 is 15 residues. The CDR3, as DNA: TGTGCCAGCAGCCAGGGGGACAGGGTGCGTTATGGCTACACCTTC. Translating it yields CASSQGDRVRYGYTF.

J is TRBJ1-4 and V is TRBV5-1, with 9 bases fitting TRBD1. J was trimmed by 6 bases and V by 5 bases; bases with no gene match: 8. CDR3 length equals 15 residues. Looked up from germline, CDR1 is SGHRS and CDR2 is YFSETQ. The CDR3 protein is CASSPRDRVDEKLFF. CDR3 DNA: TGCGCCAGCAGTCCCCGGGACAGGGTTGATGAAAAACTGTTTTTT.

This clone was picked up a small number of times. CDR3 in amino acids: CASRGTGGKNIQYF. Here the CDR3 DNA reads TGTGCCAGTAGGGGGACAGGGGGCAAAAACATTCAGTACTTC. The rearrangement links TRBV19 to TRBJ2-4, with 11 bases that match TRBD1. The junction had 1 base not matched to a gene; V was cut back by 6 bases and J by 3 bases. Looked up from germline, CDR1 is LNHDA and CDR2 is SQIVND (reference sequence). The CDR3 totals 14 residues.

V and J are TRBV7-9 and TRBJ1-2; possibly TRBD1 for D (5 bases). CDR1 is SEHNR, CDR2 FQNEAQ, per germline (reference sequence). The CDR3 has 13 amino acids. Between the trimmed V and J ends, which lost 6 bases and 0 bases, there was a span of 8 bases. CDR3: CASRQVTNYGYTF. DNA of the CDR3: TGTGCCAGCAGACAGGTTACTAACTATGGCTACACCTTC.

CDR3 sequence reads: CASSLVGTALATNEKLFF. The DNA of the CDR3 is TGCGCCAGCAGCTTGGTTGGGACAGCCCTTGCAACTAATGAAAAACTGTTTTTT. The rearrangement links TRBV5-1 to TRBJ1-4, with 7 bases matching TRBD1. This CDR3 comprises 18 residues. Trimming took 0 bases from V and 0 from J; bases not matched to a gene: 8. Per germline, CDR1 SGHRS and CDR2 YFSETQ.

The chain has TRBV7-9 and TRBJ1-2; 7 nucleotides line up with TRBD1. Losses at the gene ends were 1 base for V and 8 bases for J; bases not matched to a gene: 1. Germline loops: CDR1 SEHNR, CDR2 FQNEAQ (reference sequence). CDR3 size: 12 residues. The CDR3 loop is CASSLEQGGYTF. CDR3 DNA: TGTGCCAGCAGCTTAGAACAGGGGGGCTACACCTTC.

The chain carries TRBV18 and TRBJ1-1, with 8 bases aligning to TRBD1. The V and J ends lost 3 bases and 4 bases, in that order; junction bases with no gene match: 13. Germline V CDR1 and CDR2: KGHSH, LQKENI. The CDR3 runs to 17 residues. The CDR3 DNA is TGTGCCAGCTCACCTCAGCAAGTAGGACAGGGAGGCACTGAAGCTTTCTTT. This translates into CASSPQQVGQGGTEAFF.

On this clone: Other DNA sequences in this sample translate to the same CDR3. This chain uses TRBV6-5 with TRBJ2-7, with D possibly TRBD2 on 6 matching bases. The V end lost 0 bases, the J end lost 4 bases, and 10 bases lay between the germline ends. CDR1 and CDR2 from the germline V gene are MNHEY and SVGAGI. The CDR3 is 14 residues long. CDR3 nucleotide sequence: TGTGCCAGCAGTTACTCGACGGAGGGATACGAGCAGTACTTC. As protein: CASSYSTEGYEQYF.

The CDR3 nucleotides are TGTGCCAGCAGCGGAGGGACTAGCGGGGGGCTGCACACCGGGGAGCTGTTTTTT. It is translated as CASSGGTSGGLHTGELFF. The V and J genes are TRBV9 and TRBJ2-2, with 15 bases aligning to TRBD2. CDR1 SGDLS and CDR2 YYNGEE come from the germline V gene. The CDR3 runs to 18 residues. V trimming: 3 bases; J trimming: 3 bases; junction bases outside the gene matches: 6.

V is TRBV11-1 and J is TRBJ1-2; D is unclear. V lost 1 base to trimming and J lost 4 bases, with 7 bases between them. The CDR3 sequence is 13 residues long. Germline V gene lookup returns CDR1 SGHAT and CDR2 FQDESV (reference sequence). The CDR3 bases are TGTGCCAGCAGCTTAGTGGGCCTCTATGGCTACACCTTC. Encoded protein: CASSLVGLYGYTF. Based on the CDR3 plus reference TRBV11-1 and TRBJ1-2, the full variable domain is EAEVAQSPRYKITEKSQAVAFWCDPISGHATLYWYRQILGQGPELLVQFQDESVVDDSQLPKDRFSAERLKGVDSTLKIQPAELGDSAMYLCASSLVGLYGYTFGSGTRLTVV.

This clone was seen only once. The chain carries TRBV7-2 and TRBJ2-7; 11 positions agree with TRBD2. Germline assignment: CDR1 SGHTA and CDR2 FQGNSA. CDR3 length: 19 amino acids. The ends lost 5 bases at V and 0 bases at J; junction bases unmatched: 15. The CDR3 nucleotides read TGTGCCAGCAGCCCCCAGGTGGGGCTAGCGGGGGGATCCTCCTACGAGCAGTACTTC. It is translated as CASSPQVGLAGGSSYEQYF.